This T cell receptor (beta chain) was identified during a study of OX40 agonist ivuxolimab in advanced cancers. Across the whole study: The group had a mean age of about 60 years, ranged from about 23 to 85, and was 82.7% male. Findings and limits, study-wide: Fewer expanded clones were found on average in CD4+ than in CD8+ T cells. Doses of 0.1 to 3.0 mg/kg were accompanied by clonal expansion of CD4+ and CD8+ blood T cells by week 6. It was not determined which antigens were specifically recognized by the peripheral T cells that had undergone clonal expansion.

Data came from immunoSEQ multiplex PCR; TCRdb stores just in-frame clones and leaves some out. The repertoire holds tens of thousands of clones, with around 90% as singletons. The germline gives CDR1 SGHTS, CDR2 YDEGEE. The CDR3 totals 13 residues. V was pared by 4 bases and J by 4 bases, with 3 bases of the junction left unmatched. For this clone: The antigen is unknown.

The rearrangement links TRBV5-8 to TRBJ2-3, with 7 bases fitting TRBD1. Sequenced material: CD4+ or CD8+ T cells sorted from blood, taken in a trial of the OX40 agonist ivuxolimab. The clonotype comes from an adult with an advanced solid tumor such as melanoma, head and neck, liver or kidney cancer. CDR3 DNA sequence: TGTGCCAGCAGCAAACAGGGGTCAGATACGCAGTATTTT. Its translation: CASSKQGSDTQYF.